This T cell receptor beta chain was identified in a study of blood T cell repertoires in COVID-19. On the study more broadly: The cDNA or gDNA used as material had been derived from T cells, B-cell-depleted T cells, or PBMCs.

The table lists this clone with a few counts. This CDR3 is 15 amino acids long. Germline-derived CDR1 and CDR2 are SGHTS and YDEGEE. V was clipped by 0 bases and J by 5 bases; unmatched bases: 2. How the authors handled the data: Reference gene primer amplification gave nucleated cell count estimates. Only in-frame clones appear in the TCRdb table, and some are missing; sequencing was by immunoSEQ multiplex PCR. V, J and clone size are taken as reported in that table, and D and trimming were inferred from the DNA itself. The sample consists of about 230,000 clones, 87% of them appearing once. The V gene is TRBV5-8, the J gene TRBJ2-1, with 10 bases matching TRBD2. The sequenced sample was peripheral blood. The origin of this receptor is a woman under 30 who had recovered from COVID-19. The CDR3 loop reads CASSLAGLANNEQFF. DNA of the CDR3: TGTGCCAGCAGCTTGGCGGGACTAGCGAACAATGAGCAGTTCTTC.